This is a list of T cell receptor beta chains from one sample in a study of blood T cells in healthy people across ages. Each CDR3 protein gets one entry after TCRdb re-called the 5' RACE reads with MiXCR. The top ten clones hold 2.1% of a sample with over 1.5 million distinct CDR3 sequences, about 49% of them seen once. Sequenced input: blood. The source is a woman aged 40 to 49 in good health. CDR3s include the opening cysteine and the closing phenylalanine or tryptophan. Fields, in order: D gene, clone size, J gene, V gene, CDR3 protein, CDR3 DNA. A D gene is named only where the DNA matches it firmly. Only some rows state a clone size, as once, few, many or a class for expanded clones.

. few TRBJ2-3 TRBV27 CASSLGYTYTQYF TGTGCCAGCAGTCTGGGATACACGTATACGCAGTATTTT
. . TRBJ1-1 TRBV7-9 CASSQTTNTEAFF TGTGCCAGCAGCCAGACAACGAACACTGAAGCTTTCTTT
TRBD1 . TRBJ1-5 TRBV20-1 CRSGGSNQPQHF TGCAGGTCAGGGGGAAGCAATCAGCCCCAGCATTTT
. few TRBJ2-5 TRBV7-2 CASSLAVPKETQYF TGTGCCAGCAGCTTAGCAGTTCCAAAAGAGACCCAGTACTTC
. . TRBJ1-2 TRBV21-1 CASSNLNSLSYGYTF TGTGCCAGCAGCAATCTTAACAGCTTAAGCTATGGCTACACCTTC
TRBD2 few TRBJ2-1 TRBV12-3/TRBV12-4 CASSPPSSRGGLTNEQFF TGTGCCAGCAGTCCTCCGAGCTCGCGGGGGGGCCTAACGAATGAGCAGTTCTTC
TRBD2 . TRBJ2-5 TRBV20-1 CSAGPTSQQETQYF TGCAGTGCTGGCCCGACTAGCCAACAAGAGACCCAGTACTTC
. . TRBJ1-1 TRBV24-1 CATRRGRGDEAFF TGTGCCACCAGGAGAGGCAGGGGCGATGAAGCTTTCTTT
. once TRBJ2-3 TRBV6-5 CASSYNPPHTDTQYF TGTGCCAGCAGTTACAATCCCCCCCACACAGATACGCAGTATTTT
TRBD2 few TRBJ2-7 TRBV7-2 CASSLQVLAGGLSFGDEQYF TGTGCCAGCAGCTTACAGGTGCTAGCGGGGGGGCTTAGTTTTGGCGACGAGCAGTACTTC
TRBD1 few TRBJ2-5 TRBV20-1 CSAPEPRQGWGQETQYF TGCAGTGCTCCAGAACCCAGACAGGGATGGGGCCAAGAGACCCAGTACTTC
TRBD2 few TRBJ2-4 TRBV6-5 CASSFGTSGGKNIQYF TGTGCCAGCAGTTTTGGGACTAGCGGGGGGAAAAACATTCAGTACTTC
TRBD1 . TRBJ2-1 TRBV7-2 CASSPRTGNNGQFF TGTGCCAGCAGCCCACGGACAGGGAATAATGGGCAGTTCTTC
TRBD1 . TRBJ1-5 TRBV6-2/TRBV6-3 CASSNQGQRTNQPQHF TGTGCCAGCAGTAACCAGGGACAGCGAACTAATCAGCCCCAGCATTTT
. . TRBJ2-7 TRBV16 CASSQQAAHEQYF TGTGCCAGCAGCCAGCAGGCAGCCCACGAGCAGTACTTC
. few TRBJ2-7 TRBV11-2 CASSPNPGLLTYEQYF TGTGCCAGCAGCCCTAACCCAGGTCTACTAACCTACGAGCAGTACTTC
. few TRBJ2-5 TRBV5-1 CASSLVMRGGETQYF TGCGCCAGCAGCTTGGTTATGCGGGGAGGAGAGACCCAGTACTTC
TRBD1 . TRBJ1-1 TRBV4-1 CASRVTGGRNTEAFF TGCGCCAGCAGAGTGACAGGGGGCCGGAACACTGAAGCTTTCTTT
. . TRBJ1-1 TRBV15 CATSRDGSRGSTEAFF TGTGCCACCAGCAGAGATGGGTCCAGGGGCTCCACTGAAGCTTTCTTT
. . TRBJ2-1 TRBV29-1 CSVAATETQFF TGCAGCGTTGCTGCGACAGAGACCCAGTTCTTC
TRBD1 . TRBJ1-2 TRBV5-1 CASIPPGQLYGYTF TGCGCCAGCATCCCACCGGGACAGCTCTATGGCTACACCTTC
. . TRBJ1-1 TRBV29-1 CSVGHSSGTEAFF TGCAGCGTTGGTCATTCGTCGGGCACTGAAGCTTTCTTT
. . TRBJ2-7 TRBV4-1 CASSQDASAYEQYF TGCGCCAGCAGCCAAGACGCCAGCGCCTACGAGCAGTACTTC
. . TRBJ2-3 TRBV25-1 CASSDGSARSQYF TGTGCCAGCAGTGACGGGTCAGCGAGGTCGCAGTATTTT
TRBD2 . TRBJ2-1 TRBV6-6 CASSFRPAGGNNEQFF TGTGCCAGCAGTTTTAGGCCCGCGGGGGGGAACAATGAGCAGTTCTTC
TRBD2 . TRBJ2-2 TRBV29-1 CSALGLAGANTGELFF TGCAGCGCCTTAGGCCTAGCGGGAGCGAACACCGGGGAGCTGTTTTTT
. . TRBJ2-1 TRBV7-2 CASSLEAIYNEQFF TGTGCCAGCAGCTTAGAAGCTATCTACAATGAGCAGTTCTTC
. . TRBJ1-2 TRBV20-1 CSATGDGTYGYTF TGCAGTGCTACCGGGGACGGCACCTATGGCTACACCTTC
. few TRBJ2-6 TRBV12-3/TRBV12-4 CASSSTNVLTF TGTGCCAGCAGTTCCACAAACGTCCTGACTTTC
TRBD1 few TRBJ2-7 TRBV10-3 CAISGQGFHEQYF TGTGCCATCAGTGGACAGGGTTTCCACGAGCAGTACTTC
. . TRBJ2-1 TRBV20-1 CSAHNVNEQFF TGCAGTGCCCACAACGTCAATGAGCAGTTCTTC
. few TRBJ2-5 TRBV9 CASSVSPAEETQYF TGTGCCAGCAGCGTAAGTCCGGCAGAAGAGACCCAGTACTTC
TRBD1 . TRBJ2-5 TRBV7-2 CASSSGQFGEETQYF TGTGCCAGCAGCTCGGGACAGTTCGGGGAAGAGACCCAGTACTTC
TRBD1 . TRBJ1-2 TRBV14 CASSQGQGRSYGYTF TGTGCCAGCAGCCAGGGACAGGGAAGGTCCTATGGCTACACCTTC
TRBD1 once TRBJ1-2 TRBV12-3/TRBV12-4 CASTQGAYDYTF TGTGCCAGCACCCAGGGGGCATATGACTACACCTTC
TRBD1 once TRBJ2-3 TRBV12-5 CASGLGQGGNTQYF TGTGCTAGTGGTTTGGGACAGGGGGGAAATACGCAGTATTTT
. few TRBJ1-2 TRBV29-1 CSVDAPPHTF TGCAGCGTTGACGCCCCTCCGCACACCTTC
TRBD2 . TRBJ2-7 TRBV6-2/TRBV6-3 CASSYRAAGGPYEQYF TGTGCCAGCAGTTACCGTGCTGCGGGGGGGCCCTACGAGCAGTACTTC
. . TRBJ1-1 TRBV15 CATSIGGSNTEAFF TGTGCCACCAGCATCGGGGGCTCGAACACTGAAGCTTTCTTT
. . TRBJ2-7 TRBV14 CASSRAASTHGGTYEQYF TGTGCCAGCAGCCGGGCGGCGTCCACCCACGGGGGAACATACGAGCAGTACTTC
TRBD2 few TRBJ2-3 TRBV5-5 CASLTSGPDTQYF TGTGCCAGTTTGACTAGCGGGCCAGATACGCAGTATTTT
. once TRBJ2-7 TRBV9 CASSPPDPVEQYF TGTGCCAGCAGCCCACCAGACCCGGTCGAGCAGTACTTC